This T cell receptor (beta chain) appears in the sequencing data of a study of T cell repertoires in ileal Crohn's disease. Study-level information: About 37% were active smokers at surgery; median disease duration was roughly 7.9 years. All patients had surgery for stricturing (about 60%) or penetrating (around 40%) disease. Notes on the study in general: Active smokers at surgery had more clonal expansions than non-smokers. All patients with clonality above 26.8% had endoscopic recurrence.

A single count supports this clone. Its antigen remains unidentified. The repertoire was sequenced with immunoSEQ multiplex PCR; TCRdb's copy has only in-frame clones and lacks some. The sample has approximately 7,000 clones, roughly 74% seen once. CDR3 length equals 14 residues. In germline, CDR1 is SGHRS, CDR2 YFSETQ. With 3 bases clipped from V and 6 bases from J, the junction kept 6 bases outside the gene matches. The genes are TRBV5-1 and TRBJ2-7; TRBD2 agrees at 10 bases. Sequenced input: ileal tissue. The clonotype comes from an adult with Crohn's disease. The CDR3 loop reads CASSWASGGGEQYF. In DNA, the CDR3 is TGCGCCAGCAGCTGGGCTAGCGGGGGTGGCGAGCAGTACTTC. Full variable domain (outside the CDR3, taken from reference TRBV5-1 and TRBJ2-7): KAGVTQTPRYLIKTRGQQVTLSCSPISGHRSVSWYQQTPGQGLQFLFEYFSETQRNKGNFPGRFSGRQFSNSRSEMNVSTLELGDSALYLCASSWASGGGEQYFGPGTRLTVT.